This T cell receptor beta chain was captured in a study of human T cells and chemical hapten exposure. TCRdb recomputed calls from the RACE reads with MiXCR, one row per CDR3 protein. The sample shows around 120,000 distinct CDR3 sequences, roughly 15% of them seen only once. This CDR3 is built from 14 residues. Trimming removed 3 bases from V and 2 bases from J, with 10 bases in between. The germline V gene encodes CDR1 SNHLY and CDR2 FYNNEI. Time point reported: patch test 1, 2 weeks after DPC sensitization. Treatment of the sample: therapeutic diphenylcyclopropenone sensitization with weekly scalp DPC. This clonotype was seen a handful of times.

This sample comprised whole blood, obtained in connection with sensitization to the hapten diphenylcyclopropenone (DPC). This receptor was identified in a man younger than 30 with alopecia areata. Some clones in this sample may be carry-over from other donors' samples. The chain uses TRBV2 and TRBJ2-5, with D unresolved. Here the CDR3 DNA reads TGTGCCAGCAGTGAGGCAGGTGATCAAGAGACCCAGTACTTC. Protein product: CASSEAGDQETQYF.